This TCR beta chain stems from a study of blood T cell repertoires in COVID-19. Overall study: Researchers got acute and convalescent COVID-19 samples from the United States, Italy and Spain. Sources were T cells, B-cell-depleted T cells, or PBMCs; the material itself was cDNA or gDNA.

A remark on this clone: The same CDR3 also results from other DNA sequences found in this sample.

Followed over time, Seattle patients had been enrolled while infection was active. V was shortened by 0 bases and J by 3 bases, with 10 bases between the two germline ends. The V gene's germline CDR1 is SGDLS and CDR2 YYNGEE. This CDR3 spans 15 amino acids. Study processing details: Using reference gene primer amplification, nucleated cell counts were estimated. Produced via immunoSEQ multiplex PCR; TCRdb's table is partial and in-frame only. V, J and clone size are those of that table, while D and trimming were read from the DNA. The sample includes about 250,000 clones, around 81% of them seen just once.

The genes are TRBV9 and TRBJ2-1; D is possibly TRBD2 (6 bases). The clonotype originates from a person aged 70 to 85 with COVID-19, enrolled during active disease. Sequenced input: peripheral blood. CDR3 region: CASSVDPGDYNEQFF. DNA for the CDR3: TGTGCCAGCAGCGTAGATCCGGGGGACTACAATGAGCAGTTCTTC.